A selection of T cell receptor beta chains follows, all from one sample in a study of T cell changes during pregnancy in multiple sclerosis. The table came from immunoSEQ multiplex PCR; TCRdb's copy has only in-frame clones and leaves some out. The data hold around 32,000 clones, with around 89% observed a single time. Source: CD8+ T cells from peripheral blood mononuclear cells, taken in the third trimester of pregnancy. Receptors were obtained from a female donor with multiple sclerosis, enrolled in a pregnancy study. Each CDR3 is given with its conserved first and last residue. A D gene is named only where the DNA matches it firmly. Only part of the rows carry a size: once, few, many, or a class if the clone is expanded.

clone_size d_call j_call v_call cdr3_aa cdr3_nt
NA TRBD2 TRBJ2-5 TRBV10-3 CAIRAGGPYQETQYF TGTGCCATCAGAGCGGGAGGCCCGTACCAAGAGACCCAGTACTTC
NA NA TRBJ2-2 TRBV7-9 CASNDLEVANTGELFF TGTGCCAGCAACGACTTGGAGGTGGCGAACACCGGGGAGCTGTTTTTT
NA NA TRBJ2-7 TRBV7-9 CASSLGGGGSYEQYF TGTGCCAGCAGCTTAGGTGGGGGAGGTTCGTACGAGCAGTACTTC
NA TRBD1 TRBJ1-2 TRBV9 CASKDRVYGYTF TGTGCCAGCAAGGACAGGGTCTATGGCTACACCTTC
NA TRBD1 TRBJ1-5 TRBV14 CASLKLTGVSNQPQHF TGTGCCAGTCTAAAACTTACAGGGGTTAGCAATCAGCCCCAGCATTTT
NA NA TRBJ1-4 TRBV15 CATSREPLTALNEKLFF TGTGCCACCAGCAGGGAACCCTTGACAGCACTTAATGAAAAACTGTTTTTT
NA NA TRBJ2-7 TRBV27 CASSLSGRGYEQYF TGTGCCAGCAGCCTTTCCGGCCGAGGCTACGAGCAGTACTTC
NA NA TRBJ1-6 TRBV7-9 CASSYDGATANSPLHF TGTGCCAGCAGTTATGATGGGGCCACGGCTAATTCACCCCTCCACTTT
NA NA TRBJ1-5 TRBV4-1 CASRPQGLDNQPQHF TGCGCCAGCAGGCCACAGGGCCTCGACAATCAGCCCCAGCATTTT
once NA TRBJ2-5 TRBV10-3 CAISGGLETQYF TGTGCCATCAGTGGAGGGCTAGAGACCCAGTACTTC
NA NA TRBJ1-1 TRBV9 CASSPYPGTEAFF TGTGCCAGCAGCCCCTACCCGGGCACTGAAGCTTTCTTT
once NA TRBJ2-1 TRBV28 CASSLEGGIYNEQFF TGTGCCAGCAGTTTAGAAGGAGGAATCTACAATGAGCAGTTCTTC
NA TRBD1 TRBJ1-2 TRBV29-1 CSVPGEDRVTKGYGYTF TGCAGCGTCCCCGGGGAGGACAGGGTAACTAAAGGCTATGGCTACACCTTC
NA NA TRBJ2-5 TRBV4-1 CASSPEHRAYQETQYF TGTGCCAGCAGCCCGGAACACAGGGCTTACCAAGAGACCCAGTACTTC
NA NA TRBJ1-3 TRBV4-1 CASSSGNTIYF TGCGCCAGTAGCTCTGGAAACACCATATATTTT
NA TRBD1 TRBJ2-5 TRBV9 CASSPAGGTQYF TGTGCCAGCAGCCCAGCAGGGGGGACCCAGTACTTC
NA NA TRBJ2-1 TRBV2 CASSEGRNEQFF TGTGCCAGCAGTGAAGGGCGGAATGAGCAGTTCTTC
once NA TRBJ2-2 TRBV9 CASSAPHRETNTGELFF TGTGCCAGCAGCGCGCCCCACAGGGAGACGAACACCGGGGAGCTGTTTTTT
NA TRBD1 TRBJ2-5 TRBV9 CASRAGTGTPETQYF TGTGCCAGCAGAGCCGGGACAGGGACCCCCGAGACCCAGTACTTC
NA NA TRBJ1-5 TRBV15 CATSQGINQPQHF TGTGCCACCTCACAGGGAATCAATCAGCCCCAGCATTTT
NA TRBD1 TRBJ1-6 TRBV18 CASSALFGTGNSPLHF TGTGCCAGCTCAGCCCTCTTCGGGACAGGGAATTCACCCCTCCACTTT
NA NA TRBJ2-7 TRBV27 CASSYSGTYEQYF TGTGCCAGCAGCTACAGTGGCACCTACGAGCAGTACTTC
NA NA TRBJ1-1 TRBV5-1 CASRLERNTEAFF TGCGCCAGCAGATTGGAGAGGAACACTGAAGCTTTCTTT
NA NA TRBJ2-7 TRBV10-2 CASSSAAGRRTEQYF TGCGCCAGCAGTTCCGCGGCGGGACGGCGAACCGAGCAGTACTTC
NA TRBD2 TRBJ2-3 TRBV9 CASSVRSGGLGDTQYF TGTGCCAGCAGCGTGCGTAGCGGGGGGCTTGGAGATACGCAGTATTTT
NA NA TRBJ2-5 TRBV7-8 CASSLAYGQRVETQYF TGTGCCAGCAGCTTAGCTTATGGACAGAGGGTCGAGACCCAGTACTTC
once NA TRBJ1-2 TRBV11-2 CASSLDQGPSGGYTF TGTGCCAGCAGCTTAGATCAGGGTCCCTCGGGTGGCTACACCTTC
NA TRBD1 TRBJ2-7 TRBV6-1 CASSDTPLDRVSYEQYF TGTGCCAGCAGTGACACACCTCTTGACAGGGTGTCCTACGAGCAGTACTTC
NA NA TRBJ1-4 TRBV7-8 CASSLAGKGREKLFF TGTGCCAGCAGCTTAGCCGGTAAGGGGAGGGAAAAACTGTTTTTT
NA NA TRBJ2-7 TRBV27 CASSSSGVHFDEQYF TGTGCCAGCAGTTCTTCCGGGGTTCATTTTGACGAGCAGTACTTC
NA TRBD1 TRBJ1-1 TRBV7-2 CASSLQGAGTEAFF TGTGCCAGCAGCCTACAGGGGGCCGGCACTGAAGCTTTCTTT
NA NA TRBJ1-3 TRBV6-1 CASRMDTASGNTIYF TGTGCCAGCAGGATGGACACCGCCTCTGGAAACACCATATATTTT
NA NA TRBJ1-2 TRBV9 CASGQGNYGYTF TGTGCCAGCGGGCAGGGGAACTATGGCTACACCTTC
NA TRBD2 TRBJ2-7 TRBV27 CASSYPPSGRGREQYF TGTGCCAGCAGTTACCCTCCTAGCGGGAGGGGTCGGGAGCAGTACTTC
once TRBD2 TRBJ2-1 TRBV10-3 CAISETSGEYNEQFF TGTGCCATCAGTGAGACTAGCGGGGAGTACAATGAGCAGTTCTTC
NA NA TRBJ2-1 TRBV7-2 CASSLSLPPNEQFF TGTGCCAGCAGCTTGTCCCTTCCCCCCAATGAGCAGTTCTTC
NA TRBD1 TRBJ1-1 TRBV5-4 CASRPGQVSLNTEAFF TGTGCCAGCAGGCCCGGACAGGTTTCCTTGAACACTGAAGCTTTCTTT
NA NA TRBJ2-5 TRBV4-1 CASSRPGGETQYF TGCGCCAGCAGCCGGCCTGGGGGGGAGACCCAGTACTTC
NA NA TRBJ2-1 TRBV7-8 CASSLVSGGFYNEQFF TGTGCCAGCAGCTTAGTTTCGGGGGGCTTCTACAATGAGCAGTTCTTC
NA NA TRBJ2-3 TRBV4-2 CASSQEGLGGTDTQYF TGTGCCAGCAGCCAAGAAGGCTTAGGGGGCACAGATACGCAGTATTTT
NA NA TRBJ2-2 TRBV9 CASSVKESTPTGELFF TGTGCCAGCAGCGTAAAGGAATCGACACCCACCGGGGAGCTGTTTTTT
once TRBD1 TRBJ2-7 TRBV6-1 CASSSRDRSNYEQYF TGTGCCAGCAGCTCCCGGGACAGATCTAATTACGAGCAGTACTTC
few NA TRBJ2-7 TRBV11-2 CASSSGLNYEQYF TGTGCCAGCAGCTCGGGACTGAACTACGAGCAGTACTTC
NA NA TRBJ2-2 TRBV13 CASSPQPPTGTGELFF TGTGCCAGCAGCCCACAACCCCCAACAGGGACCGGGGAGCTGTTTTTT
NA TRBD1 TRBJ2-7 TRBV27 CASSPPGGSYEQYF TGTGCCAGCAGCCCTCCAGGGGGCTCCTACGAGCAGTACTTC
NA NA TRBJ2-7 TRBV2 CASIDSIQPNEQYF TGTGCCAGCATTGATTCTATACAGCCCAACGAGCAGTACTTC
NA NA TRBJ1-5 TRBV4-1 CASSQDDRNQPQHF TGCGCCAGCAGCCAAGACGACAGGAATCAGCCCCAGCATTTT
NA NA TRBJ1-1 TRBV11-2 CASSSILGGRVTEAFF TGTGCCAGCAGCTCCATCCTGGGGGGTCGAGTGACTGAAGCTTTCTTT
medium-sized NA TRBJ2-7 TRBV23-1 CASSLGYEQYF TGCGCCAGCAGCCTCGGCTACGAGCAGTACTTC
NA NA TRBJ1-3 TRBV2 CASSDQVEVNTIYF TGTGCCAGCAGTGACCAGGTAGAAGTAAACACCATATATTTT
once TRBD2 TRBJ2-1 TRBV2 CASSPPSAGANNEQFF TGTGCCAGCAGTCCCCCTTCGGCGGGAGCCAACAATGAGCAGTTCTTC
NA NA TRBJ2-1 TRBV7-6 CASSSTGHGALNEQFF TGTGCCAGCAGCTCTACGGGACACGGAGCCTTGAATGAGCAGTTCTTC
few NA TRBJ1-3 TRBV7-9 CASSLPPRGGSGNTIYF TGTGCCAGCAGCTTACCTCCAAGGGGGGGCTCTGGAAACACCATATATTTT
NA TRBD1 TRBJ1-2 TRBV5-1 CASSLGDSSYTF TGCGCCAGCAGCTTGGGGGACAGTTCCTACACCTTC
NA TRBD1 TRBJ1-2 TRBV7-9 CASSLPSQGQGSANYGYTF TGTGCCAGCAGCTTACCATCCCAGGGACAGGGCAGTGCTAACTATGGCTACACCTTC
once NA TRBJ1-1 TRBV29-1 CSAAGGMSTEAFF TGCAGCGCCGCAGGTGGCATGAGCACTGAAGCTTTCTTT
NA TRBD1 TRBJ1-4 TRBV27 CASSFGQAGGKLFF TGTGCCAGCAGTTTCGGACAGGCAGGTGGAAAACTGTTTTTT
once NA TRBJ1-1 TRBV5-4 CASSLGSGMNTEAFF TGTGCCAGCAGCTTGGGGAGCGGAATGAACACTGAAGCTTTCTTT
NA TRBD1 TRBJ2-7 TRBV29-1 CSVTGGVGTSYEQYF TGCAGCGTTACAGGGGGCGTAGGAACCTCTTACGAGCAGTACTTC